This T cell receptor (beta chain) was sequenced during a study of T-cell memory formation after mild COVID-19. Study at large: TCR clusters were mostly donor specific. Study-wide results and caveats: Balance between CD4 and CD8 was seen in clones contracting day 15 to 85, and a CD4+ lean was seen in later expanders. Within pre-infection memory, some responding clones were found, suggesting cross-reactive memory joined.

TCRdb redid the calling of the 5' RACE reads with MiXCR, one entry per CDR3 protein. The sample lists 50,000 to 75,000 distinct CDR3 sequences, roughly 10% occurring once. The CDR3 loop spans 16 amino acids. After removal of 7 bases from V and 3 bases from J, the junction contained 11 bases not matched to a gene. Germline V gene sequence: CDR1 MDHEN, CDR2 SYDVKM. In this sample, this clonotype turned up a few times. As yet, its antigen is unknown. Sequencing input: PBMCs or a T cell subset sorted from them (not recorded which). The chain employs TRBV28 and TRBJ1-2, with 10 bases lining up with TRBD1. This receptor was identified in a man aged 18 to 30 who had mild COVID-19 (a few samples of this study predate the infection). Cell type and time point are not known. The CDR3 DNA sequence: TGTGCCAGCATTCCGGGACAGGGGATCCTCTACTATGGCTACACCTTC. Protein sequence: CASIPGQGILYYGYTF.